Below are 27 T cell receptor beta chains sequenced from a single sample in a study of shared clonotypes between healthy human individuals. TCRdb keeps only in-frame clones here, not all; method: immunoSEQ multiplex PCR. Of some 2,500,000 clones in the sample, approximately 94% were seen once. Sequenced input: naive CD4+ T cells from PBMCs. Regarding subset: CD45RA+ positively selected. These receptors were obtained from a man in his late teens or twenties in good health. Some clones in this sample may be carry-over from other donors' samples.

The rearrangement joins TRBV5-5 to TRBJ1-3; D is uncertain. Trimming took 4 bases from V and 1 from J, leaving 12 bases between them. Germline V gene lookup returns CDR1 SGHKS and CDR2 YYEKEE (reference sequence). The CDR3 covers 15 residues. CDR3 DNA: TGTGCCAGCAGCGCTCTAGGCGGGTCTGGAAACACCATATATTTT. Translated, it gives CASSALGGSGNTIYF.

The chain combines TRBV7-9 with TRBJ2-2, with TRBD2 matching over 12 bases. Per germline, CDR1 SEHNR and CDR2 FQNEAQ (reference sequence). The J segment lost 4 bases and the V segment lost 5 bases, leaving 5 bases of the junction unmatched. The CDR3 is 16 amino acids. Here the CDR3 reads CASSMLAGGITGELFF. DNA of the CDR3: TGTGCCAGCAGCATGCTAGCGGGAGGGATCACCGGGGAGCTGTTTTTT. The entire variable domain, with the rest obtained from reference TRBV7-9 and TRBJ2-2, is as follows: DTGVSQNPRHKITKRGQNVTFRCDPISEHNRLYWYRQTLGQGPEFLTYFQNEAQLEKSRLLSDRFSAERPKGSFSTLEIQRTEQGDSAMYLCASSMLAGGITGELFFGEGSRLTVL.

The chain recombines TRBV6-1 with TRBJ1-1, with D hard to call. CDR3 length: 12 residues. The ends were cut back, 5 bases at V and 7 bases at J, with 11 bases in the middle. Germline CDR1 reads MNHNS; CDR2 reads SASEGT. CDR3 in DNA: TGTGCCAGCAGTCAACATGGGGTTGAAGCTTTCTTT. This codes for CASSQHGVEAFF.

The chain has TRBV29-1 and TRBJ1-1; D is unresolved. Germline CDR1 reads SQVTM; CDR2 reads ANQGSEA. Trimming took off 6 bases at V and 5 bases at J, with 19 bases between the two ends. The length of the CDR3 is 14 residues. The CDR3 DNA follows: TGCAGCGTGACCGCGACACATTCTTGGACTGAAGCTTTCTTT. Protein sequence: CSVTATHSWTEAFF.

The rearrangement uses TRBV11-2 and TRBJ2-2; 11 bases match TRBD2. CDR1 and CDR2 from the germline V gene are SGHAT and FQNNGV. The CDR3 totals 17 residues. Germline trimming cut 0 bases from V and 5 bases from J; bases unmatched to any gene: 5. The CDR3 reads CASSLEFRTSGTGELFF. In nucleotides, the CDR3 is TGTGCCAGCAGCTTAGAGTTTAGGACTAGCGGGACCGGGGAGCTGTTTTTT.

This clone was recorded once. This chain uses TRBV25-1 with TRBJ1-2; 8 nucleotides agree with TRBD1. Germline values: CDR1 MGHDK, CDR2 SYGVNS. This CDR3 is built from 14 residues. V was pared by 2 bases and J by 3 bases, with 2 bases of the junction left unmatched. The CDR3 sequence: CASSETGGYYGYTF. Written as DNA, the CDR3 is TGTGCCAGCAGTGAAACAGGGGGGTACTATGGCTACACCTTC.

The chain employs TRBV5-8 and TRBJ1-2, with 8 bases matching TRBD1. From germline, CDR1 is SGHTS and CDR2 YDEGEE. Unmatched junction bases numbered 5, after V lost 2 bases and J lost 2 bases. This CDR3 spans 15 amino acids. The CDR3 DNA is TGTGCCAGCAGCTTCCGGGACAGGTTCAACTATGGCTACACCTTC. Protein sequence: CASSFRDRFNYGYTF.

The V call is TRBV5-1, the J call TRBJ2-4, with TRBD2 matching over 7 bases. The CDR3 is made up of 14 amino acids. Per the germline V gene, CDR1 is SGHRS and CDR2 is YFSETQ. The V segment lost 4 bases and the J segment 8 bases; nucleotides outside the gene matches: 9. CDR3 sequence (DNA): TGCGCCAGCAGCAGCGGGACTATGGAGGACATTCAGTACTTC. This gives the protein CASSSGTMEDIQYF.

The chain joins TRBV30 to TRBJ1-4; D not certain. Per germline, CDR1 GTSNPN and CDR2 SVGIG (reference sequence). Trimming pared 3 bases from V and 7 bases from J, leaving 12 bases between. The CDR3 is made up of 13 amino acids. As DNA, the CDR3 is TGTGCCTGGAGGCAGGATTCGGGTGAAAAACTGTTTTTT. Residues: CAWRQDSGEKLFF.

The chain couples TRBV29-1 to TRBJ1-2; the D is unclear. Germline V gene data show CDR1 as SQVTM and CDR2 as ANQGSEA. There are 12 residues in the CDR3. Trimming removed 1 base at V and 4 bases at J, with 7 bases between. CDR3 protein: CSVEGESYGYTF. Written as DNA, the CDR3 is TGCAGCGTTGAAGGGGAAAGCTATGGCTACACCTTC.

This chain joins TRBV15 and TRBJ1-5; no reliable D call. The CDR3 sequence is 16 residues long. V was shortened by 5 bases and J by 4 bases, with 18 bases between the two germline ends. The germline CDR1 and CDR2 sequences are LNHNV and YYDKDF (reference sequence). The CDR3 region has the DNA TGTGCCACCAGCGGAAAGGACGGGAGCTTTAATCAGCCCCAGCATTTT. It specifies CATSGKDGSFNQPQHF. Combining the CDR3 with reference TRBV15 and TRBJ1-5 gives the whole variable domain DAMVIQNPRYQVTQFGKPVTLSCSQTLNHNVMYWYQQKSSQAPKLLFHYYDKDFNNEADTPDNFQSRRPNTSFCFLDIRSPGLGDTAMYLCATSGKDGSFNQPQHFGDGTRLSIL.

On this clone itself: Other nucleotide sequences from this sample produce the same CDR3. The chain's CDR3 is CASSLLGSSYNEQFF. CDR3 DNA: TGTGCCAGCAGCTTACTGGGAAGCTCCTACAATGAGCAGTTCTTC. V usage is TRBV7-3 and J usage is TRBJ2-1; D uncertain. This CDR3 is 15 amino acids long. CDR1 SGHTA and CDR2 FQGTGA come from the germline V gene. Trimming shortened V by 2 bases and J by 0 bases, and 8 bases separated the two germline ends.

In this sample, this clone turned up a few times. Within the sample, other DNA sequences also encode this same CDR3. The chain employs TRBV18 and TRBJ2-1; D unresolved. CDR1 and CDR2 from the germline V gene are KGHSH and LQKENI. V lost 3 bases and J lost 5, with 2 bases in between. This CDR3 contains 11 residues. The DNA of the CDR3 is TGTGCCAGCTCACCGGACAATGAGCAGTTCTTC. Translating gives CASSPDNEQFF. Using reference TRBV18 and TRBJ2-1 for the parts outside the CDR3, the full variable domain is NAGVMQNPRHLVRRRGQEARLRCSPMKGHSHVYWYRQLPEEGLKFMVYLQKENIIDESGMPKERFSAEFPKEGPSILRIQQVVRGDSAAYFCASSPDNEQFFGPGTRLTVL.

V gene TRBV28 combines with J gene TRBJ2-7; tentatively, D is TRBD2 (5 bases). This CDR3 has 12 amino acids. Trimming removed 6 bases at V and 2 bases at J, with 8 bases between. Germline loops: CDR1 MDHEN, CDR2 SYDVKM. The CDR3 sequence: CASRQLAYEQYF. DNA for the CDR3: TGTGCCAGCAGACAACTAGCCTACGAGCAGTACTTC.

Regarding this clone: This specimen includes other DNA sequences encoding the same CDR3. The gene calls are TRBV5-1 and TRBJ2-3; 10 nucleotides align to TRBD2. This CDR3 has 15 residues. Unmatched junction bases numbered 1, after V lost 2 bases and J lost 1 base. The germline CDR1 and CDR2 sequences are SGHRS and YFSETQ. CDR3 sequence: CASSFSGRGTDTQYF. DNA for the CDR3: TGCGCCAGCAGCTTCAGCGGGAGGGGCACAGATACGCAGTATTTT.

The CDR3 here is CASTILGQGTEAFF. CDR3 bases: TGCGCCAGCACCATTCTGGGCCAGGGGACTGAAGCTTTCTTT. The V call is TRBV5-1, the J call TRBJ1-1; D may be TRBD1 (6 bases). Between the trimmed V and J ends, which lost 6 bases and 5 bases, there was a span of 17 bases. Germline-derived CDR1 and CDR2 are SGHRS and YFSETQ. The CDR3 contains 14 residues.

The chain employs TRBV30 and TRBJ2-3; D is perhaps TRBD2 (6 bases). The V gene lost 4 bases and the J gene lost 4 bases, with 21 bases spanning the gap. The germline gives CDR1 GTSNPN, CDR2 SVGIG (reference sequence). This CDR3 comprises 16 residues. The CDR3 spells CAWNFYLAKDADTQYF. CDR3 bases: TGTGCCTGGAACTTTTATCTAGCGAAAGACGCAGATACGCAGTATTTT.

J is TRBJ2-2 and V is TRBV5-6, with TRBD2 as a possible D gene (6 bases). The CDR3 sequence is 16 residues long. From germline, CDR1 is SGHDT and CDR2 YYEEEE. V was clipped by 0 bases and J by 2 bases, with 11 bases between them. The chain's CDR3 is CASSLVWRDNTGELFF. The CDR3, as DNA: TGTGCCAGCAGCTTGGTTTGGAGGGATAACACCGGGGAGCTGTTTTTT.

The chain joins TRBV18 to TRBJ2-3; 13 bases are shared with TRBD2. V trimming: 3 bases; J trimming: 3 bases; junction bases outside the gene matches: 18. The CDR3 is 21 amino acids. CDR1 is KGHSH, CDR2 LQKENI, per germline. The CDR3 reads CASSPQTPGLAGSGGTDTQYF. CDR3 DNA sequence: TGTGCCAGCTCACCCCAAACCCCGGGACTAGCGGGGTCCGGGGGGACAGATACGCAGTATTTT.

The chain is built from TRBV6-1 and TRBJ1-5, with 7 bases that match TRBD1. The CDR3 is 15 amino acids. The V segment lost 6 bases and the J segment 0 bases; nucleotides outside the gene matches: 5. CDR1 MNHNS and CDR2 SASEGT come from the germline V gene. CDR3 nucleotides: TGTGCCAGCAGGGGGACAGATTATAGCAATCAGCCCCAGCATTTT. Translating gives CASRGTDYSNQPQHF.

The chain couples TRBV6-6 to TRBJ2-7; 10 nucleotides match TRBD1. V was pared by 6 bases and J by 4 bases, with 9 bases of the junction left unmatched. Germline values: CDR1 MNHNY, CDR2 SVGAGI (reference sequence). The CDR3 is 15 amino acids. CDR3 coding DNA: TGTGCCAGCAGACCCGGGACAGGGGAAATTTACGAGCAGTACTTC. This gives the protein CASRPGTGEIYEQYF.

Points on this clone: Its ends do not fully match the called genes, so a read error is possible. The V call is TRBV20-1, the J call TRBJ2-7; D perhaps matches TRBD1 (5 bases). The CDR3 runs to 8 residues. Germline values: CDR1 DFQATT, CDR2 SNEGSKA (reference sequence). Here the CDR3 DNA reads TGCAGTGCCAACCAGGGCAGCTTC. Translation gives CSANQGSF.

This chain connects TRBV9 to TRBJ2-2; a possible D gene is TRBD1 (6 bases). The CDR3 totals 15 residues. The germline CDR1 and CDR2 sequences are SGDLS and YYNGEE. V lost 4 bases and J 0 bases, leaving 10 bases between the germline ends. As DNA, the CDR3 is TGTGCCAGCAGCTTCAGGGGAACGAACACCGGGGAGCTGTTTTTT. It encodes CASSFRGTNTGELFF.

This rearrangement joins TRBV5-4 to TRBJ2-3; 9 nucleotides line up with TRBD2. CDR1 SGHNT and CDR2 YYREEE come from the germline V gene (reference sequence). The CDR3 has 17 amino acids. The trim removed 3 bases at V and 0 bases at J, leaving 8 bases unmatched. The CDR3 here is CASSSRGLAGSTDTQYF. CDR3 nucleotides: TGTGCCAGCAGCTCCCGAGGCCTAGCGGGAAGCACAGATACGCAGTATTTT.

The table lists this clone with a count of one. This rearrangement joins TRBV28 to TRBJ2-3; 9 bases map to TRBD2. The CDR3 is made up of 18 amino acids. Germline trimming cut 7 bases from V and 1 base from J; bases unmatched to any gene: 15. The germline gives CDR1 MDHEN, CDR2 SYDVKM. In DNA, the CDR3 is TGTGCCAGCACTAACTTAGGGGTAGCGGGAGAGGGCACAGATACGCAGTATTTT. This encodes CASTNLGVAGEGTDTQYF.

A note on this clone: Other DNA sequences in the same sample also yield this CDR3. The V gene is TRBV7-9, the J gene TRBJ2-7; D call uncertain. The CDR3 covers 13 residues. Germline V lookup: CDR1 SEHNR, CDR2 FQNEAQ (reference sequence). V lost 1 base and J 3 bases, leaving 7 bases between the germline ends. CDR3 region: CASSLVGGYEQYF. The CDR3 DNA sequence: TGTGCCAGCAGCTTAGTTGGTGGCTACGAGCAGTACTTC.

The chain couples TRBV18 to TRBJ2-7, with a weak D call TRBD1 (5 bases). CDR3 length equals 12 residues. Germline V gene sequence: CDR1 KGHSH, CDR2 LQKENI. Trimming stripped 4 bases from V and 5 bases from J, with 9 bases between. CDR3 region: CASSLQGDEQYF. CDR3 in DNA: TGTGCCAGCTCACTGCAGGGCGACGAGCAGTACTTC.